This T cell receptor (beta chain) was observed in a study of cytomegalovirus exposure and HLA in healthy donors. Study at large: Sequencing of 150 million to 200 million T cells in an earlier analysis found 100 million to 140 million unique TCR beta sequences.

Study-level results: For most TCR sequences rarity was the rule, although some public TCRs occurred in many donors.

Use of 60 Vbeta and 13 Jbeta primers characterized the PCR. Profiled with immunoSEQ multiplex PCR; TCRdb holds only in-frame clones, not every one. The table lists roughly 51,000 clones, with around 2% in the top ten. Germline V gives CDR1 MNHEY, CDR2 SMNVEV (reference sequence). With 5 bases clipped from V and 3 bases from J, the junction kept 7 bases outside the gene matches. The CDR3 runs 15 residues. On this clone: Antigen: not known.

This chain uses TRBV27 with TRBJ2-7, with 10 bases lining up with TRBD2. This receptor was taken from a middle-aged woman in good health and CMV-seronegative. Material for sequencing was PBMCs. Here the CDR3 reads CASSPDRLAGYEQYF. CDR3 coding DNA: TGTGCCAGCAGTCCCGACCGACTAGCGGGCTACGAGCAGTACTTC.